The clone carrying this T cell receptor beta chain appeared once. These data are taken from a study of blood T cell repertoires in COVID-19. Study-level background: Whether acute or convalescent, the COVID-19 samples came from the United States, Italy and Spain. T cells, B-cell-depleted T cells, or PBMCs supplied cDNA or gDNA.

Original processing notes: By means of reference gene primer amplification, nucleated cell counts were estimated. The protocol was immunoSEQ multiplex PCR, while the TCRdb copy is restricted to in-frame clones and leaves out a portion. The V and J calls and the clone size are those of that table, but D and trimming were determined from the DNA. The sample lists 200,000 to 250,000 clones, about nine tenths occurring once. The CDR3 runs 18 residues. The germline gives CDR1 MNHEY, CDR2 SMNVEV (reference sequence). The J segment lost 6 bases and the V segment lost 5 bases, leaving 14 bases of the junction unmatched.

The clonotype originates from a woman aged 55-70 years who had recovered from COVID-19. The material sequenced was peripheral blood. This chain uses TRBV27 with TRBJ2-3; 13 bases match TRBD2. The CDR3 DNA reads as TGTGCCAGCAGTCCCCTTCTTCGACTAGCGGGGGGATGGGATACGCAGTATTTT. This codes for CASSPLLRLAGGWDTQYF.